The 27 T cell receptor beta chains in this list originate from one sample, sequenced in a study of blood T cell repertoires in COVID-19. The data were produced by immunoSEQ multiplex PCR, yet TCRdb's version contains in-frame clones alone and is incomplete. The sample lists around 230,000 clones, just under 85% occurring once. Sequenced input: peripheral blood. These receptors all stem from a woman aged 80 or older with acute or convalescent COVID-19.

The chain employs TRBV19 and TRBJ2-5; 9 bases fit TRBD2. The ends lost 6 bases at V and 4 bases at J; junction bases unmatched: 3. The germline gives CDR1 LNHDA, CDR2 SQIVND (reference sequence). The CDR3 is 13 amino acids. The CDR3 DNA reads as TGTGCCAGTAGCCCTAGCGGGGCAGAGACCCAGTACTTC. The encoded protein is CASSPSGAETQYF.

The V gene is TRBV7-2, the J gene TRBJ2-5, with D perhaps TRBD1 (6 bases). Looked up from germline, CDR1 is SGHTA and CDR2 is FQGNSA. Trimming took off 3 bases at V and 1 base at J, with 9 bases between the two ends. The CDR3 totals 14 residues. The CDR3 reads CASSFQGGQETQYF. In DNA form, the CDR3 reads TGTGCCAGCAGCTTTCAAGGGGGCCAAGAGACCCAGTACTTC.

This clone came up a few times. The chain has TRBV7-9 and TRBJ1-2; 8 bases agree with TRBD1. This CDR3 comprises 12 residues. Looked up from germline, CDR1 is SEHNR and CDR2 is FQNEAQ (reference sequence). V gave up 7 bases and J gave up 4 bases; unmatched junction bases: 2. CDR3 sequence: CASTQGAYGYTF. The DNA of the CDR3 is TGTGCCAGCACCCAGGGGGCCTATGGCTACACCTTC.

The rearrangement joins TRBV7-9 to TRBJ2-1; a weak D match, TRBD2 (6 bases). This CDR3 is 11 amino acids long. Germline assignment: CDR1 SEHNR and CDR2 FQNEAQ (reference sequence). With 3 bases removed from V and 9 bases from J, the gap between germline ends came to 6 bases. The CDR3 spells CASSLGGEQFF. In DNA form, the CDR3 reads TGTGCCAGCAGCTTGGGGGGTGAGCAGTTCTTC.

This clone was seen a handful of times. The J gene is TRBJ2-3, the V gene TRBV6-2 or TRBV6-3; TRBD1 agrees at 8 bases. Germline CDR1 is MNHEY and CDR2 is SVGEGT. The CDR3 loop spans 19 amino acids. V gave up 5 bases and J gave up 2 bases; unmatched junction bases: 18. In DNA form, the CDR3 reads TGTGCCAGCAGTCAAAAGAGAACAGGGGGTGTTAGTCTCACAGATACGCAGTATTTT. It encodes CASSQKRTGGVSLTDTQYF.

The J gene is TRBJ2-1, the V gene TRBV18; maybe TRBD1 (6 bases). Germline-derived CDR1 and CDR2 are KGHSH and LQKENI. V lost 5 bases, J lost 6 bases, and 17 bases lay in between. The CDR3 is 15 amino acids. CDR3 nucleotide sequence: TGTGCCAGCTCATACGGGACACCTAGTCCCAATGAGCAGTTCTTC. It encodes CASSYGTPSPNEQFF.

This chain connects TRBV9 to TRBJ1-6, with 7 bases fitting TRBD1. In germline, CDR1 is SGDLS, CDR2 YYNGEE. This CDR3 has 15 residues. Germline trimming cut 0 bases from V and 9 bases from J; bases unmatched to any gene: 6. CDR3 sequence reads: CASSVDDRDASPLHF. CDR3 DNA: TGTGCCAGCAGCGTAGACGACAGGGACGCTTCACCCCTCCACTTT.

V gene TRBV30 combines with J gene TRBJ1-5; maybe TRBD1 (6 bases). This CDR3 spans 16 amino acids. Trimming removed 0 bases from V and 7 bases from J, with 19 bases in between. Per the germline V gene, CDR1 is GTSNPN and CDR2 is SVGIG (reference sequence). The CDR3 DNA reads TGTGCCTGGAGTGTACGATCGGGGGGGGCGGGCCAGCCCCAGCATTTT. This sequence encodes CAWSVRSGGAGQPQHF.

V usage is TRBV5-4 and J usage is TRBJ1-1; no reliable D call. This CDR3 has 13 residues. The ends were cut back, 0 bases at V and 4 bases at J, with 7 bases in the middle. Germline-derived CDR1 and CDR2 are SGHNT and YYREEE (reference sequence). CDR3 DNA sequence: TGTGCCAGCAGCTTGGGGGAGACCACTGAAGCTTTCTTT. The encoded protein is CASSLGETTEAFF.

The chain uses TRBV19 and TRBJ1-5; D possibly corresponds to TRBD1 (5 bases). The V end was cut by 4 bases, the J end by 4 bases, with 11 bases between. Germline CDR1 is LNHDA and CDR2 is SQIVND (reference sequence). The length of the CDR3 is 14 residues. CDR3 region: CASSRLTANQPQHF. The CDR3 bases are TGTGCCAGTAGTAGACTGACAGCTAATCAGCCCCAGCATTTT.

This clone was picked up a small number of times. V and J are TRBV18 and TRBJ2-5; 8 bases are shared with TRBD1. This CDR3 region has 14 residues. The germline CDR1 and CDR2 sequences are KGHSH and LQKENI. V trimming: 5 bases; J trimming: 0 bases; junction bases outside the gene matches: 2. CDR3 sequence (DNA): TGTGCCAGCTCAATACAGGGGGACCAAGAGACCCAGTACTTC. Amino acids: CASSIQGDQETQYF. The full variable domain, completed using reference TRBV18 and TRBJ2-5, is NAGVMQNPRHLVRRRGQEARLRCSPMKGHSHVYWYRQLPEEGLKFMVYLQKENIIDESGMPKERFSAEFPKEGPSILRIQQVVRGDSAAYFCASSIQGDQETQYFGPGTRLLVL.

The rearrangement uses TRBV2 and TRBJ1-2, with 10 bases that match TRBD1. J lost 0 bases, V lost 4 bases, and 8 bases had no gene match. This CDR3 contains 17 residues. From germline, CDR1 is SNHLY and CDR2 FYNNEI. The CDR3 loop reads CASSGGQGELANYGYTF. The CDR3 DNA reads as TGTGCCAGCAGTGGAGGACAGGGGGAACTAGCTAACTATGGCTACACCTTC.

CDR3 DNA sequence: TGTGCCAGCAGCGTTACTGGTGAAAAACTGTTTTTT. Translated, it gives CASSVTGEKLFF. The chain combines TRBV14 with TRBJ1-4; no reliable D call. The CDR3 consists of 12 residues. Germline V lookup: CDR1 SGHDN, CDR2 FVKESK. V lost 5 bases and J lost 7, with 8 bases in between. The full variable domain, rest sourced from reference TRBV14 and TRBJ1-4, is EAGVTQFPSHSVIEKGQTVTLRCDPISGHDNLYWYRRVMGKEIKFLLHFVKESKQDESGMPNNRFLAERTGGTYSTLKVQPAELEDSGVYFCASSVTGEKLFFGSGTQLSVL.

There are a few counts of this clone. The gene calls are TRBV7-9 and TRBJ2-7; no clear D gene. Germline V gives CDR1 SEHNR, CDR2 FQNEAQ (reference sequence). This CDR3 contains 14 residues. Deletions cut 2 bases from V and 3 bases from J, with 11 bases between. CDR3 sequence: CASSLPPTYYEQYF. The CDR3, as DNA: TGTGCCAGCAGCTTACCTCCGACATACTACGAGCAGTACTTC.

This chain links TRBV28 with TRBJ2-5; D is perhaps TRBD2 (5 bases). Germline CDR1 and CDR2: MDHEN and SYDVKM. This CDR3 has 15 residues. Trimming removed 1 base from V and 7 bases from J, with 16 bases in between. CDR3 sequence: CASSLSGSGSTTQYF. In DNA form, the CDR3 reads TGTGCCAGCAGTTTATCCGGCAGCGGTTCAACGACCCAGTACTTC.

The J gene is TRBJ1-1, the V gene TRBV3-1 (or the pseudogene TRBV3-2); 8 positions match TRBD1. Germline loops: CDR1 LGHDT, CDR2 YNNKEL (reference sequence). V gave up 3 bases and J gave up 4 bases; unmatched junction bases: 4. The CDR3 contains 14 residues. CDR3 sequence (DNA): TGTGCCAGCAGCCATGACAGGGGAAGCACTGAAGCTTTCTTT. Protein sequence: CASSHDRGSTEAFF.

There are a few counts of this clone. Different DNA sequences within this sample yield the same CDR3. This rearrangement joins TRBV5-1 to TRBJ1-2; 7 bases are a match to TRBD1. The CDR3 extends over 14 amino acids. CDR1 and CDR2 (germline): SGHRS, YFSETQ. The junction had 2 bases not matched to a gene; V was cut back by 1 base and J by 2 bases. CDR3 nucleotide sequence: TGCGCCAGCAGCTTGCAGGGGGGAAACTATGGCTACACCTTC. This sequence encodes CASSLQGGNYGYTF.

This chain connects TRBV3-1 (or the pseudogene TRBV3-2) to TRBJ2-7, with D hard to call. V lost 4 bases to trimming and J lost 6 bases, with 13 bases between them. This CDR3 comprises 13 residues. The germline CDR1 and CDR2 sequences are LGHDT and YNNKEL (reference sequence). CDR3 amino acids: CASSPQVVGEQYF. CDR3 nucleotide sequence: TGTGCCAGCAGCCCGCAGGTGGTCGGCGAGCAGTACTTC.

V usage is TRBV3-1 (or the pseudogene TRBV3-2) and J usage is TRBJ1-2, with D possibly being TRBD1 (5 bases). V lost 0 bases to trimming and J lost 5 bases, with 10 bases between them. This CDR3 has 14 amino acids. Germline-derived CDR1 and CDR2 are LGHDT and YNNKEL (reference sequence). CDR3 in amino acids: CASSQDRGWYGYTF. CDR3 bases: TGTGCCAGCAGCCAAGATCGGGGGTGGTATGGCTACACCTTC.

The chain joins TRBV5-1 to TRBJ1-2; 7 nucleotides match TRBD1. Looked up from germline, CDR1 is SGHRS and CDR2 is YFSETQ. V lost 5 bases and J lost 4; bases outside the gene matches: 2. CDR3 length: 12 residues. The CDR3 protein is CASRSGGYGYTF. Here the CDR3 DNA reads TGCGCCAGCAGATCAGGGGGCTATGGCTACACCTTC.

The genes are TRBV27 and TRBJ2-1; D possibly corresponds to TRBD1 (7 bases). Between the trimmed V and J ends, which lost 3 bases and 10 bases, there was a span of 13 bases. There are 13 residues in the CDR3. Germline V gene data show CDR1 as MNHEY and CDR2 as SMNVEV (reference sequence). Here the CDR3 DNA reads TGTGCCAGCAGTTTGGAGGGGGCAAGGGAGCAGTTCTTC. Protein: CASSLEGAREQFF.

V is TRBV3-1 (or the pseudogene TRBV3-2) and J is TRBJ2-5; a weak D match, TRBD1 (5 bases). CDR3 length: 15 amino acids. Trimming removed 0 bases from V and 5 bases from J, with 13 bases in between. The germline CDR1 and CDR2 sequences are LGHDT and YNNKEL (reference sequence). The CDR3 region has the DNA TGTGCCAGCAGCCAAGATGGGGCAGCAAGTGAGACCCAGTACTTC. This codes for CASSQDGAASETQYF.

CDR3 DNA: TGCAGTGCCACGACAGCACCTAACTACACCTTC. Its translation: CSATTAPNYTF. The J gene is TRBJ1-2, the V gene TRBV20-1; D might be TRBD1 (5 bases). The CDR3 loop spans 11 amino acids. The V and J ends lost 6 bases and 10 bases respectively, with 15 bases between them. Germline lookup yields CDR1 DFQATT and CDR2 SNEGSKA (reference sequence).

CDR3 sequence reads: CATHPSGEQYF. In DNA, the CDR3 is TGTGCCACCCACCCTTCGGGCGAGCAGTACTTC. This rearrangement joins TRBV6-5 to TRBJ2-7; D uncertain. The CDR3 has 11 amino acids. Trimming shortened V by 10 bases and J by 6 bases, and 13 bases separated the two germline ends. Germline CDR1 MNHEY, CDR2 SVGAGI.

This chain links TRBV19 with TRBJ1-4; TRBD1 agrees at 7 bases. CDR1 and CDR2 from the germline V gene are LNHDA and SQIVND (reference sequence). This CDR3 has 18 residues. V shed 6 bases, J shed 3 bases, and the junction held 16 bases outside the gene matches. DNA of the CDR3: TGTGCCAGTAGGACGGACAGGTTCGGCGGTGCGGCTAATGAAAAACTGTTTTTT. As protein: CASRTDRFGGAANEKLFF.

The chain joins TRBV11-2 to TRBJ2-6; 8 nucleotides match TRBD1. Germline-derived CDR1 and CDR2 are SGHAT and FQNNGV. The CDR3 is made up of 15 amino acids. The ends lost 8 bases at V and 0 bases at J; junction bases unmatched: 3. CDR3 nucleotide sequence: TGTGCCAGCGGGGACAGGTACTCTGGGGCCAACGTCCTGACTTTC. This encodes CASGDRYSGANVLTF.

The chain employs TRBV2 and TRBJ2-6; D unresolved. CDR3 length equals 14 residues. Germline loops: CDR1 SNHLY, CDR2 FYNNEI. V lost 6 bases and J lost 0, with 6 bases in between. CDR3 residues: CASSYGSGANVLTF. The CDR3 DNA is TGTGCCAGCAGCTATGGCTCTGGGGCCAACGTCCTGACTTTC.